The clone carrying this T cell receptor beta chain was detected ten times or more. What it binds is not known. This sample is drawn from a study of T-cell reconstitution after alpha-beta-depleted transplantation in children. The authors prepared the TCRbeta library with unique molecular identifiers. TCRdb ran MiXCR on the PCR reads and lists one entry per CDR3 protein. This table holds 250,000 to 300,000 distinct CDR3 sequences, roughly a tenth found once. Findings and limits, study-wide: Day-60 TCRbeta diversity that was high in some patients was derived from surviving recipient T cells and thymic progenitors. T cells produced anew were the main source of T-cell counts and diversity one year after transplant.

The germline V gene encodes CDR1 SGDLS and CDR2 YYNGEE. The CDR3 contains 13 residues. V shed 0 bases and J shed 4 bases, with 7 bases lying between them. Sequencing was performed on PBMCs, taken before TCRalphabeta/CD19-depleted stem cell transplant. This TCR was recovered from a boy younger than two with acute myeloid leukemia, due to receive a stem cell transplant. The chain couples TRBV9 to TRBJ1-1; D gene unclear. CDR3 amino acids: CASSVGYATEAFF. As DNA, the CDR3 is TGTGCCAGCAGCGTAGGGTACGCCACTGAAGCTTTCTTT.